This is a list of T cell receptor beta chains from one sample in a study of cytomegalovirus exposure and HLA in healthy donors. Sequencing used immunoSEQ multiplex PCR; TCRdb keeps in-frame clones, though not all of them. The sample records approximately 200,000 clones, around 80% being singletons. Sequencing was done on a sample of PBMCs. Receptor source: a woman aged 25 to 39 in good health and CMV-seropositive. CDR3s include the opening cysteine and the closing phenylalanine or tryptophan. Each record gives: CDR3 protein, clone size, V gene, D gene, J gene. The D gene is left open where the match is weak. Not all rows give a size; the values are once, few, many and, for expanded clones, a class.

cdr3_aa: CASSEQGASGELFF
clone_size: .
v_call: TRBV6-5
d_call: TRBD1
j_call: TRBJ2-2

cdr3_aa: CASNRDSYNEQFF
clone_size: .
v_call: TRBV5-6
d_call: TRBD1
j_call: TRBJ2-1

cdr3_aa: CASSQVVSGQGAKGYTF
clone_size: .
v_call: TRBV4-1
d_call: TRBD1
j_call: TRBJ1-2

cdr3_aa: CASGHLNEKLFF
clone_size: .
v_call: TRBV5-8
d_call: .
j_call: TRBJ1-4

cdr3_aa: CASSSGYSSYEQYF
clone_size: .
v_call: TRBV18
d_call: .
j_call: TRBJ2-7

cdr3_aa: CASSRAGATYEQYF
clone_size: .
v_call: TRBV28
d_call: .
j_call: TRBJ2-7

cdr3_aa: CASSLARGSGTGELFF
clone_size: once
v_call: TRBV7-6
d_call: .
j_call: TRBJ2-2

cdr3_aa: CASSHAIPLAGGLNEQFF
clone_size: .
v_call: TRBV27
d_call: TRBD2
j_call: TRBJ2-1

cdr3_aa: CASPQGSGYTF
clone_size: .
v_call: TRBV5-8
d_call: .
j_call: TRBJ1-2

cdr3_aa: CSVVPDTNTEAFF
clone_size: few
v_call: TRBV29-1
d_call: .
j_call: TRBJ1-1

cdr3_aa: CASSSTSGSRTDTQYF
clone_size: .
v_call: TRBV7-9
d_call: TRBD2
j_call: TRBJ2-3

cdr3_aa: CASSQGLGYTF
clone_size: .
v_call: TRBV6-1
d_call: .
j_call: TRBJ1-2

cdr3_aa: CASSDGLTQYF
clone_size: .
v_call: TRBV25-1
d_call: .
j_call: TRBJ2-3

cdr3_aa: CASSRNRGNTEAFF
clone_size: .
v_call: TRBV7-9
d_call: TRBD1
j_call: TRBJ1-1

cdr3_aa: CASEPGQSNYGYTF
clone_size: .
v_call: TRBV6-1
d_call: TRBD1
j_call: TRBJ1-2

cdr3_aa: CASSLSQFKETQYF
clone_size: .
v_call: TRBV5-4
d_call: .
j_call: TRBJ2-5

cdr3_aa: CASSRDSIYEQYF
clone_size: .
v_call: TRBV6-5
d_call: TRBD1
j_call: TRBJ2-7

cdr3_aa: CASTPLVSSGSYEQYF
clone_size: .
v_call: TRBV28
d_call: .
j_call: TRBJ2-7

cdr3_aa: CASSPRTGMGTEAFF
clone_size: .
v_call: TRBV7-6
d_call: TRBD1
j_call: TRBJ1-1

cdr3_aa: CASSPLADTQYF
clone_size: few
v_call: TRBV18
d_call: .
j_call: TRBJ2-3

cdr3_aa: CASSETSYRGYGYTF
clone_size: once
v_call: TRBV25-1
d_call: TRBD1
j_call: TRBJ1-2

cdr3_aa: CASSRGLSRTGELFF
clone_size: .
v_call: TRBV7-3
d_call: .
j_call: TRBJ2-2

cdr3_aa: CASSPKDFGAARSQPQHF
clone_size: .
v_call: TRBV4-1
d_call: .
j_call: TRBJ1-5

cdr3_aa: CASSLAGARTDTQYF
clone_size: once
v_call: TRBV5-1
d_call: .
j_call: TRBJ2-3

cdr3_aa: CASSGGRSQPQHF
clone_size: .
v_call: TRBV5-6
d_call: .
j_call: TRBJ1-5

cdr3_aa: CASSFDRERHQPQHF
clone_size: .
v_call: TRBV6-1
d_call: TRBD1
j_call: TRBJ1-5

cdr3_aa: CASSPGGTEAFF
clone_size: .
v_call: TRBV6-5
d_call: .
j_call: TRBJ1-1

cdr3_aa: CASSLGQGMSGYTF
clone_size: .
v_call: TRBV5-5
d_call: TRBD1
j_call: TRBJ1-2

cdr3_aa: CASRQGTQETQYF
clone_size: .
v_call: TRBV2
d_call: TRBD1
j_call: TRBJ2-5

cdr3_aa: CASESSLNTEAFF
clone_size: .
v_call: TRBV6-5
d_call: .
j_call: TRBJ1-1

cdr3_aa: CASSSPGQGTDEQFF
clone_size: .
v_call: TRBV28
d_call: TRBD1
j_call: TRBJ2-1

cdr3_aa: CASSLGPSSYNEQFF
clone_size: .
v_call: TRBV5-1
d_call: .
j_call: TRBJ2-1

cdr3_aa: CASSFLADFPYEQYF
clone_size: .
v_call: TRBV5-6
d_call: TRBD2
j_call: TRBJ2-7